Listed below are T cell receptor beta chains from one sample, sequenced in a study of regulatory dendritic cells for organ transplantation. Profiling relied on immunoSEQ multiplex PCR, and the TCRdb table lists in-frame clones only, not all of them. Among some 35,000 clones listed, 70% to 90% were seen once. The sequenced sample was naive CD4+ T cells from blood. These receptors all come from a human donor in good health. Both conserved end residues are part of each CDR3. Each record gives: clone size, J gene, V gene, D gene, CDR3 DNA, CDR3 protein. D genes are given only for firm matches. The size entry is marked missing in some rows and otherwise reads once, few, many or a size class.

abundance: .
j_gene: TRBJ2-7
v_gene: TRBV7-6
d_gene: .
CDR3nt: TGTGCCAGCAGCCCTACCCGGGCCCCGGATGCGCACGAGCAGTACTTC
CDR3aa: CASSPTRAPDAHEQYF

abundance: .
j_gene: TRBJ1-5
v_gene: TRBV7-8
d_gene: .
CDR3nt: TGTGCCAGCAGCTTAAACTGGGATCAGCCCCAGCATTTT
CDR3aa: CASSLNWDQPQHF

abundance: .
j_gene: TRBJ2-7
v_gene: TRBV5-1
d_gene: TRBD1
CDR3nt: TGCGCCAGCAGCTCCCGAGGGGACAGACCTTACGAGCAGTACTTC
CDR3aa: CASSSRGDRPYEQYF

abundance: .
j_gene: TRBJ2-3
v_gene: TRBV4-3
d_gene: TRBD2
CDR3nt: TGCGCCAGCAGTCGAGACCGGGGGGGCCCAGATACGCAGTATTTT
CDR3aa: CASSRDRGGPDTQYF

abundance: .
j_gene: TRBJ2-3
v_gene: TRBV7-6
d_gene: TRBD2
CDR3nt: TGTGCCAGCAGCTCTCTAAAGCGGGGGGCGACTAGCACAGATACGCAGTATTTT
CDR3aa: CASSSLKRGATSTDTQYF

abundance: .
j_gene: TRBJ2-6
v_gene: TRBV9
d_gene: TRBD2
CDR3nt: TGTGCCAGCAGCGTATTCTCAGCGGGGGGGCCTGGGGCCAACGTCCTGACTTTC
CDR3aa: CASSVFSAGGPGANVLTF

abundance: .
j_gene: TRBJ1-1
v_gene: TRBV29-1
d_gene: TRBD1
CDR3nt: TGCAGCGTTGCACAGGGGCCGGGGGACACTGAAGCTTTCTTT
CDR3aa: CSVAQGPGDTEAFF

abundance: .
j_gene: TRBJ1-5
v_gene: TRBV19
d_gene: .
CDR3nt: TGTGCCAGTAGTATAGAGGAGAGGCCCCAGCATTTT
CDR3aa: CASSIEERPQHF

abundance: .
j_gene: TRBJ2-7
v_gene: TRBV29-1
d_gene: .
CDR3nt: TGCAGCGTCGTTCGACGGGCGTTCGGGCAGCAGTACTTC
CDR3aa: CSVVRRAFGQQYF

abundance: once
j_gene: TRBJ1-4
v_gene: TRBV2
d_gene: .
CDR3nt: TGTGCCAGCGTCAGCACCTGGGAAAAACTGTTTTTT
CDR3aa: CASVSTWEKLFF

abundance: .
j_gene: TRBJ1-3
v_gene: TRBV9
d_gene: TRBD1
CDR3nt: TGTGCCAGCAGCGACGCCGGGACAGGGTGGAGAAACACCATATATTTT
CDR3aa: CASSDAGTGWRNTIYF

abundance: .
j_gene: TRBJ2-5
v_gene: TRBV6-4
d_gene: TRBD1
CDR3nt: TGTGCCAGCAGAAGACCCCCCGGCCCGTACCACAGGGGAGAGACCCAGTACTTC
CDR3aa: CASRRPPGPYHRGETQYF

abundance: .
j_gene: TRBJ2-3
v_gene: TRBV7-3
d_gene: TRBD2
CDR3nt: TGTGCCAGCAGCTTAGGGGGAGGGCCTGGTGATACGCAGTATTTT
CDR3aa: CASSLGGGPGDTQYF

abundance: few
j_gene: TRBJ1-1
v_gene: TRBV29-1
d_gene: .
CDR3nt: TGCAGCGCCAGGGGCGGGAACACTGAAGCTTTCTTT
CDR3aa: CSARGGNTEAFF

abundance: .
j_gene: TRBJ1-1
v_gene: TRBV7-3
d_gene: .
CDR3nt: TGTGCCAGCAGCCCCCAACCGAACACTGAAGCTTTCTTT
CDR3aa: CASSPQPNTEAFF

abundance: .
j_gene: TRBJ2-7
v_gene: TRBV1
d_gene: .
CDR3nt: TGCACCAGCAGCCTACTAAAGACAGTCTCCGAGCAGTACTTC
CDR3aa: CTSSLLKTVSEQYF

abundance: .
j_gene: TRBJ2-7
v_gene: TRBV7-6
d_gene: .
CDR3nt: TGTGCCAGCGGTATAAACTCCTACGAGCAGTACTTC
CDR3aa: CASGINSYEQYF

abundance: .
j_gene: TRBJ1-6
v_gene: TRBV11-2
d_gene: .
CDR3nt: TGTGCCAGCAGCTTCGTTACCGGGACCCGAAGGTCACCCCTCCACTTT
CDR3aa: CASSFVTGTRRSPLHF

abundance: .
j_gene: TRBJ2-2
v_gene: TRBV6-5
d_gene: .
CDR3nt: TGTGCCAGCTCCAGGCAGGCCACCGGGGAGCTGTTTTTT
CDR3aa: CASSRQATGELFF

abundance: .
j_gene: TRBJ1-6
v_gene: TRBV6-5
d_gene: .
CDR3nt: TGTGCCAGCAGAGTTACAGAGAATAATTCACCCCTCCACTTT
CDR3aa: CASRVTENNSPLHF

abundance: .
j_gene: TRBJ1-4
v_gene: TRBV25-1
d_gene: .
CDR3nt: TGTGCCAGCAAACACGGCAATGAAAAACTGTTTTTT
CDR3aa: CASKHGNEKLFF

abundance: once
j_gene: TRBJ2-2
v_gene: TRBV7-3
d_gene: .
CDR3nt: TGTGCCAGCGGACGGTGGACCGGGGAGCTGTTTTTT
CDR3aa: CASGRWTGELFF

abundance: .
j_gene: TRBJ2-7
v_gene: TRBV6-5
d_gene: TRBD1
CDR3nt: TGTGCCAGCAGTTCCCCACAGGGGGCTTACGAGCAGTACTTC
CDR3aa: CASSSPQGAYEQYF

abundance: .
j_gene: TRBJ1-2
v_gene: TRBV9
d_gene: .
CDR3nt: TGTGCCAGCAGCGCTACTTTCAAACTATATGGCTACACCTTC
CDR3aa: CASSATFKLYGYTF

abundance: .
j_gene: TRBJ2-1
v_gene: TRBV20-1
d_gene: .
CDR3nt: TGCAGTGCCTCTGGGGGGAATGAGCAGTTCTTC
CDR3aa: CSASGGNEQFF

abundance: once
j_gene: TRBJ1-5
v_gene: TRBV6-6
d_gene: .
CDR3nt: TGTGCCAGCAGAGGGACTCCCGGGGGTAGCAATCAGCCCCAGCATTTT
CDR3aa: CASRGTPGGSNQPQHF

abundance: .
j_gene: TRBJ2-1
v_gene: TRBV5-3
d_gene: TRBD1
CDR3nt: TGTGCCAGCAGGCCCCGCAGGGGGCATTTTAATGAGCAGTTCTTC
CDR3aa: CASRPRRGHFNEQFF

abundance: .
j_gene: TRBJ1-6
v_gene: TRBV6-5
d_gene: TRBD1
CDR3nt: TGTGCCAGCAGTTACTCGGGACAGGGTAATTCACCCCTCCACTTT
CDR3aa: CASSYSGQGNSPLHF

abundance: .
j_gene: TRBJ1-2
v_gene: TRBV19
d_gene: .
CDR3nt: TGTGCCAGTAACGGGGGAGGTTATGGCTACACCTTC
CDR3aa: CASNGGGYGYTF

abundance: .
j_gene: TRBJ2-7
v_gene: TRBV5-5
d_gene: TRBD2
CDR3nt: TGTGCCAGCAGCCCTGGACTAGCGGGATTCGAGCAGTACTTC
CDR3aa: CASSPGLAGFEQYF

abundance: .
j_gene: TRBJ2-1
v_gene: TRBV10-3
d_gene: TRBD2
CDR3nt: TGTGCCATCAGTGGGGGGCTAGCGGGAGGGCCTATACACAATGAGCAGTTCTTC
CDR3aa: CAISGGLAGGPIHNEQFF

abundance: .
j_gene: TRBJ1-1
v_gene: TRBV4-1
d_gene: .
CDR3nt: TGCGCCAGCAGCCTGAATTTTGCAGGGAGGCGTGACACTGAAGCTTTCTTT
CDR3aa: CASSLNFAGRRDTEAFF

abundance: .
j_gene: TRBJ1-5
v_gene: TRBV19
d_gene: TRBD1
CDR3nt: TGTGCCAGTAGCGACAGGGATAGCAATCAGCCCCAGCATTTT
CDR3aa: CASSDRDSNQPQHF

abundance: .
j_gene: TRBJ2-3
v_gene: TRBV19
d_gene: .
CDR3nt: TGTGCCAGTAGTATTACCCCATACGACACAGATACGCAGTATTTT
CDR3aa: CASSITPYDTDTQYF

abundance: .
j_gene: TRBJ2-3
v_gene: TRBV4-3
d_gene: TRBD1
CDR3nt: TGCGCCAGCAGCCACCGACTACAGGGGACAGATACGCAGTATTTT
CDR3aa: CASSHRLQGTDTQYF

abundance: .
j_gene: TRBJ2-5
v_gene: TRBV18
d_gene: .
CDR3nt: TGTGCCAGCTCACCAACAGGGCAGGGCGAGACCCAGTACTTC
CDR3aa: CASSPTGQGETQYF

abundance: .
j_gene: TRBJ2-2
v_gene: TRBV19
d_gene: .
CDR3nt: TGTGCCAGTAGTATATTCGGGGACACCGGGGAGCTGTTTTTT
CDR3aa: CASSIFGDTGELFF

abundance: .
j_gene: TRBJ2-7
v_gene: TRBV25-1
d_gene: .
CDR3nt: TGTGCCAGCACCAACGAGCAGTACTTC
CDR3aa: CASTNEQYF

abundance: .
j_gene: TRBJ1-1
v_gene: TRBV6-5
d_gene: .
CDR3nt: TGTGCCAGCAGTCGGGGGGGGACTGAAGCTTTCTTT
CDR3aa: CASSRGGTEAFF

abundance: .
j_gene: TRBJ2-1
v_gene: TRBV4-1
d_gene: .
CDR3nt: TGCGCCAGCAGCCAAAAGGGTCCCTCCTACAATGAGCAGTTCTTC
CDR3aa: CASSQKGPSYNEQFF

abundance: .
j_gene: TRBJ2-7
v_gene: TRBV19
d_gene: TRBD2
CDR3nt: TGTGCCAGTAGTATGGGACTAGCGGGAGGGCCGCCCTACGAGCAGTACTTC
CDR3aa: CASSMGLAGGPPYEQYF

abundance: .
j_gene: TRBJ1-1
v_gene: TRBV5-4
d_gene: TRBD1
CDR3nt: TGTGCCAGCAGCGTACCGACAGGGTTGGATACTGAAGCTTTCTTT
CDR3aa: CASSVPTGLDTEAFF

abundance: few
j_gene: TRBJ1-5
v_gene: TRBV27
d_gene: .
CDR3nt: TGTGCCAGCCTTGGGATTAGCAATCAGCCCCAGCATTTT
CDR3aa: CASLGISNQPQHF

abundance: .
j_gene: TRBJ2-3
v_gene: TRBV7-2
d_gene: TRBD1
CDR3nt: TGTGCCGCCCGAAGGGACAGCGCCACAGATACGCAGTATTTT
CDR3aa: CAARRDSATDTQYF

abundance: .
j_gene: TRBJ2-4
v_gene: TRBV7-9
d_gene: TRBD1
CDR3nt: TGTGCCAGCAGCTTTGGGAGCCACAGGGGATTGGGCAAAAACATTCAGTACTTC
CDR3aa: CASSFGSHRGLGKNIQYF

abundance: once
j_gene: TRBJ1-6
v_gene: TRBV6-6
d_gene: .
CDR3nt: TGTGCCAGCAGTTACGTCTCGGGACAATCACCCCTCCACTTT
CDR3aa: CASSYVSGQSPLHF

abundance: .
j_gene: TRBJ1-1
v_gene: TRBV10-3
d_gene: .
CDR3nt: TGTGCCATCAGTGAGTCGACAGGCCGGAGTTTGAACACTGAAGCTTTCTTT
CDR3aa: CAISESTGRSLNTEAFF

abundance: once
j_gene: TRBJ1-3
v_gene: TRBV28
d_gene: .
CDR3nt: TGTGCCAGCATCGAAAGTAGTCAACTGAGCTCTGGAAACACCATATATTTT
CDR3aa: CASIESSQLSSGNTIYF

abundance: once
j_gene: TRBJ2-7
v_gene: TRBV30
d_gene: .
CDR3nt: TGTGCCTGGGCGGGACACCCTTACGAGCAGTACTTC
CDR3aa: CAWAGHPYEQYF

abundance: few
j_gene: TRBJ1-1
v_gene: TRBV9
d_gene: .
CDR3nt: TGTGCCAGCAGTACAGCGTTGAACACTGAAGCTTTCTTT
CDR3aa: CASSTALNTEAFF

abundance: .
j_gene: TRBJ2-5
v_gene: TRBV5-4
d_gene: .
CDR3nt: TGTGCCAGCAGCTCCCGGGGCCAAGAGACCCAGTACTTC
CDR3aa: CASSSRGQETQYF

abundance: .
j_gene: TRBJ1-1
v_gene: TRBV5-4
d_gene: .
CDR3nt: TGTGCCAGCAGCTTGGGGGGCTTAAAAATGAACACTGAAGCTTTCTTT
CDR3aa: CASSLGGLKMNTEAFF

abundance: .
j_gene: TRBJ2-7
v_gene: TRBV9
d_gene: TRBD2
CDR3nt: TGTGCCAGCAGCGAATCTTTAGCGGGGGGGCTCTACGAGCAGTACTTC
CDR3aa: CASSESLAGGLYEQYF

abundance: .
j_gene: TRBJ1-5
v_gene: TRBV10-1
d_gene: TRBD1
CDR3nt: TGCGCCAGCAGTGAGAAGGGGGCGAGCAATCAGCCCCGGCATTTT
CDR3aa: CASSEKGASNQPRHF